Listed here are 5 T cell receptor beta chains from one sample, sequenced in a study of spatial heterogeneity in lung cancer. Findings of the study overall: Mutation counts in tumors were tracked by counts of expanded intratumoral alpha and beta TCRs.

Their specific antigens are unknown. TCRdb independently ran MiXCR on the 5' RACE reads; one entry per CDR3 protein. The table records fewer than 12,000 distinct CDR3 sequences, about 12% of them present only once. Time point defined: sample taken at primary tumor resection. The sample here was lung tumor tissue, taken at surgery. These TCRs come from a male donor with early-stage non-small cell lung cancer.

This clonotype was counted many times. This chain joins TRBV28 and TRBJ2-5; either TRBD1 or TRBD2 may supply D (5 bases each). There are 15 residues in the CDR3. Germline CDR1 is MDHEN and CDR2 is SYDVKM. V shed 6 bases and J shed 5 bases, with 19 bases lying between them. The CDR3 nucleotides read TGTGCCAGCAGCCTTCCCCTGGGGGTAACGGAGACCCAGTACTTC. Amino acid sequence: CASSLPLGVTETQYF. The full variable domain, completed using reference TRBV28 and TRBJ2-5, is DVKVTQSSRYLVKRTGEKVFLECVQDMDHENMFWYRQDPGLGLRLIYFSYDVKMKEKGDIPEGYSVSREKKERFSLILESASTNQTSMYLCASSLPLGVTETQYFGPGTRLLVL.

The chain employs TRBV11-2 and TRBJ1-5; D is ambiguous. The germline gives CDR1 SGHAT, CDR2 FQNNGV. Trimming took 0 bases from V and 2 from J, leaving 5 bases between them. The CDR3 length is 14 residues. The CDR3 region is CASSLESGNQPQHF. CDR3 DNA: TGTGCCAGCAGCTTAGAGTCCGGCAATCAGCCCCAGCATTTT.

This clonotype was observed a handful of times. The gene calls are TRBV29-1 and TRBJ2-1; TRBD1 agrees at 8 bases. The V gene end was trimmed by 6 bases and the J gene end by 4 bases; junction bases not matched to a gene: 5. The germline gives CDR1 SQVTM, CDR2 ANQGSEA. CDR3 length: 13 amino acids. CDR3 region: CSVQGARYNEQFF. In DNA form, the CDR3 reads TGCAGCGTGCAGGGGGCGCGGTACAATGAGCAGTTCTTC.

The J gene is TRBJ1-3, the V gene TRBV4-1; D remains ambiguous. V gave up 0 bases and J gave up 2 bases, with 5 bases separating them. Germline-derived CDR1 and CDR2 are MGHRA and YSYEKL. The CDR3 runs to 14 residues. This chain's CDR3 is CASSQDGAGNTIYF. The DNA for the CDR3 is TGCGCCAGCAGCCAAGATGGGGCTGGAAACACCATATATTTT.

This clonotype has at least ten counts. The chain uses TRBV5-1 and TRBJ2-7; maybe TRBD2 (7 bases). The germline gives CDR1 SGHRS, CDR2 YFSETQ. V lost 2 bases, J lost 3 bases, and 15 bases lay in between. The CDR3 is 15 amino acids. CDR3 DNA sequence: TGCGCCAGCAGCTTCGAGGTGGGGGGGCACTACGAGCAGTACTTC. Translation: CASSFEVGGHYEQYF. Looking up the rest from reference TRBV5-1 and TRBJ2-7 gives the full variable domain: KAGVTQTPRYLIKTRGQQVTLSCSPISGHRSVSWYQQTPGQGLQFLFEYFSETQRNKGNFPGRFSGRQFSNSRSEMNVSTLELGDSALYLCASSFEVGGHYEQYFGPGTRLTVT.